Included here is one TCR beta chain sequence, with context. The clone's antigen remains unknown. No base qualities exist here, and no much larger clone lies one base off it. Reading the label with the study, this specimen's treatment or condition is: suppressive antiretroviral therapy. As a nonspecific positive control representing the CD4+ T cell repertoire, the cells were stimulated with anti-CD3/anti-CD28 magnetic beads. Responding CD4+ T cells were sorted by upregulation of both CD40 ligand and CD69. HIV-1-infected adults in whom suppressive ART had been started during chronic infection were enrolled as participants. For at least 4 years, the participants' plasma HIV-1 RNA had been undetectable, below 50 copies/mL. To be included, a participant needed positive CMV serology and a CD4+ T cell count above 400 cells/uL. Before stimulation, PBMCs were isolated using density centrifugation and then depleted of CD8+ T cells. CD8-depleted PBMCs were stimulated for about 18 hours with anti-CD28/CD49d costimulation, CD40-blocking antibody and enfuvirtide to prevent new infections. Cell sorting was performed on a Beckman Coulter MoFlo Legacy or XDP sorter, and dead cells were excluded with propidium iodide. For samples with more than one million cells, genomic DNA was extracted with the QIAamp DNA Mini Kit, and for all other samples the Quick-DNA Microprep Kit was used.

The entry originates in a study of persistence of HIV-infected CD4 T cells (dated by TCRdb to between 2020 and 2021). About the study as a whole: Suppressive ART had been received by participants for a median of around eight years. In the cross-participant TCR cluster analysis, 8 or 9 participants were included for CMV and 7 participants were included for Gag. Anti-CD3/anti-CD28 stimulation activated a higher proportion of cells, with a lower memory fraction, than antigen stimulation. TCRbeta sequencing assessed the clonality of all cells in each sorted population, while proviral sequencing assessed the clonality of infected cells. Peripheral blood samples of up to about 180 mL were collected at multiple time points, except for two participants, who underwent leukapheresis at a single time point. CMV- and HIV-1 Gag-responding CD4+ T cells were isolated from ART-treated individuals so that antigen-driven clonal expansion of HIV-1-infected cells could be examined.

Paper-wide results and their limitations: Significantly lower TCRbeta richness was observed in CMV- and Gag-responding cells than in anti-CD3/anti-CD28-responding cells, and higher oligoclonality was observed in CMV-responding cells than in CD3/CD28-stimulated and Gag-responding cells. Few individuals were included in the study, and only a limited range of antigens was tested. Within the same sorted populations, TCR oligoclonality correlated with proviral oligoclonality. Enrichment of degenerate expanded CDR3beta sequences was found in antigen-responding cells, suggesting convergent selection of CD4+ responses to CMV and Gag. Restriction of bulk TCR analyses to the rare CMV-responding cells that actually carried HIV-1 proviruses was not possible.

The CDR3 goes from the cysteine to the phenylalanine over 15 residues. Kept here is only the CDR3 DNA, which spans 45 bases and is read in frame from base 1. Reading the germline V gene gives CDR1 MDHEN and CDR2 SYDVKM. V is cut by 5 bases and J by 7 bases, and the space between the germline ends is 15 bases. TCRbeta repertoires were sequenced from genomic DNA with the immunoSEQ hsTCRB assay version 4 in survey mode. For TCRbeta sequencing, genomic DNA was diluted to 10 ng/uL, and up to 1 ug was used per sample. Under the source paper's analysis protocol: Analysis of the TCRbeta data was done in ImmunoSeq Analyzer 3.0, and diversity was computed on productive nucleotide rearrangements. Using the Immunarch R package, the improved Chao index served to estimate lower-bound TCR diversity and the Gini coefficient served to estimate clonality. Different nucleotide rearrangements encoding the same CDR3beta amino acid sequence were treated as distinct clonotypes. Differential abundance analysis found TCRbeta sequences that were significantly enriched in antigen-responding cells compared with anti-CD3/anti-CD28-activated cells. TCRs were clustered by predicted peptide-MHC specificity with GLIPH2, both within individual participants and across merged participant data sets. TCRdb limited this immuneACCESS table to in-frame rearrangements with V and J called. A share of clones is missing; checked studies link under half to unresolved V genes, and the rest is unexplained. V, J and clone size derive from that table, while D and trimming were established from the DNA sequence. The sample table records some 50,000 clones; more than 80% of these occur just once. Around 3.4% of the sample is in the top ten clones.

This clonotype was obtained from an adult woman with HIV who was CMV-seropositive. Sequencing was performed on CD4+ T cells sorted from PBMCs after roughly 17-hour stimulation, taken from a patient who received antiretroviral therapy. The meaning of the sample's cell subset or site label: CD40L+CD69+ CD4 T cells responding to anti-CD3/anti-CD28 beads, representing the overall repertoire. The chain was built from TRBV28 and TRBJ1-6; no D gene can be assigned with confidence. The CDR3 protein sequence reads: CASSVGFFRNSPLHF. The bases are TGTGCCAGCAGTGTAGGGTTCTTCAGGAATTCACCCCTCCACTTT.